One T cell receptor (beta chain) is described in this entry. Germline V gene data show CDR1 as LGHDT and CDR2 as YNNKEL (reference sequence). The CDR3 has 15 amino acids. V lost 1 base, J lost 6 bases, and 13 bases lay in between. As processed by the authors: Amplified reference gene primers provided the basis for estimating nucleated cell counts. The repertoire was sequenced with immunoSEQ multiplex PCR; TCRdb's copy has only in-frame clones and lacks some. V and J calls and clone size are as listed in that table; D and trimming were resolved from the DNA. The sample includes fewer than 30,000 clones, roughly 88% of them seen just once. The sample originates from a study of blood T cell repertoires in COVID-19. Study as a whole: Both acute and convalescent COVID-19 samples were obtained from the United States, Italy and Spain. Sources were T cells, B-cell-depleted T cells, or PBMCs; the material itself was cDNA or gDNA.

Seattle patients were enrolled while actively infected and followed longitudinally. This rearrangement joins TRBV3-1 (or the pseudogene TRBV3-2) to TRBJ2-1, with unresolved D. The sample consisted of peripheral blood. The source of this sequence is a woman of 80 years or more with COVID-19, enrolled during active disease. CDR3 amino acids: CASSQAQVYRNEQFF. The CDR3 DNA reads as TGTGCCAGCAGCCAAGCGCAGGTATATCGCAATGAGCAGTTCTTC.